The present entry profiles one T cell receptor (beta chain) with its context. The data originate from a study of chemoradiotherapy in HPV16-positive cancers. Libraries were prepared by immunoSEQ multiplex PCR; TCRdb keeps only in-frame clonotypes and omits some of them. The sample consists of about 35,000 clones, 92% of them appearing once. Germline CDR1 is SGHAT and CDR2 is FQNNGV. Trimming took off 3 bases at V and 12 bases at J, with 17 bases between the two ends. The CDR3 is made up of 14 amino acids. The receptor comes from a human donor with HPV-associated anogenital cancer. Sequenced here: blood, sampled from a patient who underwent chemoradiotherapy. This chain connects TRBV11-2 to TRBJ1-4; D is possibly TRBD1 (5 bases). The CDR3 bases are TGTGCCAGCAGCTTCTTGAATGTGGGGGGAGAACTGTTTTTT. Its protein is CASSFLNVGGELFF. The full variable domain, with the rest looked up from reference TRBV11-2 and TRBJ1-4, is EAGVAQSPRYKIIEKRQSVAFWCNPISGHATLYWYQQILGQGPKLLIQFQNNGVVDDSQLPKDRFSAERLKGVDSTLKIQPAKLEDSAVYLCASSFLNVGGELFFGSGTQLSVL.